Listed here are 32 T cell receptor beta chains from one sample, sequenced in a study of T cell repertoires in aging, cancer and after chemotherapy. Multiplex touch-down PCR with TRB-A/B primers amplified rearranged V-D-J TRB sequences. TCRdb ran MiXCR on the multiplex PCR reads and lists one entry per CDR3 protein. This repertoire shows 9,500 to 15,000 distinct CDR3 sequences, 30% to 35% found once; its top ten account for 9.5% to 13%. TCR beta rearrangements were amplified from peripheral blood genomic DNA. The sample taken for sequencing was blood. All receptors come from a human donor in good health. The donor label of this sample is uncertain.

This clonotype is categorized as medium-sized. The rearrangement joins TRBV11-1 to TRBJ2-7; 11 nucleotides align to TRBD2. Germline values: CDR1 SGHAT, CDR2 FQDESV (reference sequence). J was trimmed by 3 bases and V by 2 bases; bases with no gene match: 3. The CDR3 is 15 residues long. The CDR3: CASSLLGLAGYEQYF. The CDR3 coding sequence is TGTGCCAGCAGCTTACTTGGACTAGCGGGCTACGAGCAGTACTTC.

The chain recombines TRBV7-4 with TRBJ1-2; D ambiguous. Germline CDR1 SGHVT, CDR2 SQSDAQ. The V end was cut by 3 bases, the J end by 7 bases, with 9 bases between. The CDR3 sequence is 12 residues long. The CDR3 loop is CASSFPGFGYTF. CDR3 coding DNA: TGTGCCAGCAGCTTTCCCGGTTTTGGCTACACCTTC.

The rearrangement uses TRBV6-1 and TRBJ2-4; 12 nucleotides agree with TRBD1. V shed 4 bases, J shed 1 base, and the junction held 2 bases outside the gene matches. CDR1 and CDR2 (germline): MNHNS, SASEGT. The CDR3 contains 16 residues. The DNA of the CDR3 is TGTGCCAGCAGTGGGGGACAGGGGGCGGCCAAAAACATTCAGTACTTC. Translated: CASSGGQGAAKNIQYF.

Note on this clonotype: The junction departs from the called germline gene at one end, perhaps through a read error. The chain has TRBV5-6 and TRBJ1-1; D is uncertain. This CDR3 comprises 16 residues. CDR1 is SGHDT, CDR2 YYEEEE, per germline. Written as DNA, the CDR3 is TGCGCCAGCAGCTTGGAGGCCAGCCCTCGATTCACTGAAGCTTTCTTT. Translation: CASSLEASPRFTEAFF.

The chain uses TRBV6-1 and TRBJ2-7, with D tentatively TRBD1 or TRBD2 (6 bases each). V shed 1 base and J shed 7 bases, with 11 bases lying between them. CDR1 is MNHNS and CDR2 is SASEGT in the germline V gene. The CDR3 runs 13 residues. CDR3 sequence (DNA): TGTGCCAGCAGTGAAGTGGGGGGCGGGGAGCAGTACTTC. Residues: CASSEVGGGEQYF.

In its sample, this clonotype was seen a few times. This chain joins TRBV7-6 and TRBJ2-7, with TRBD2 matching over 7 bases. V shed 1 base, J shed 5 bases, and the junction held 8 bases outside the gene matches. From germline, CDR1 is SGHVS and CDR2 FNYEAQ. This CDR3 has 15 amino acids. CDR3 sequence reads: CASSLDSSGDHEQYF. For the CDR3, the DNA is TGTGCCAGCAGCTTAGATTCAAGCGGGGATCACGAGCAGTACTTC. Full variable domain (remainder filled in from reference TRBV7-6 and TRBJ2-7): GAGVSQSPRYKVTKRGQDVALRCDPISGHVSLYWYRQALGQGPEFLTYFNYEAQQDKSGLPNDRFSAERPEGSISTLTIQRTEQRDSAMYRCASSLDSSGDHEQYFGPGTRLTVT.

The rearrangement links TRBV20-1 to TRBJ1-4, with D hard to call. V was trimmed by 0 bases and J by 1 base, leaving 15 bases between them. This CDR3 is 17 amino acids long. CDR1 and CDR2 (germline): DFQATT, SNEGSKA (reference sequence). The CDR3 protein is CSARDQAGPLTNEKLFF. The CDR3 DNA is TGCAGTGCTAGAGATCAGGCCGGCCCTTTAACTAATGAAAAACTGTTTTTT.

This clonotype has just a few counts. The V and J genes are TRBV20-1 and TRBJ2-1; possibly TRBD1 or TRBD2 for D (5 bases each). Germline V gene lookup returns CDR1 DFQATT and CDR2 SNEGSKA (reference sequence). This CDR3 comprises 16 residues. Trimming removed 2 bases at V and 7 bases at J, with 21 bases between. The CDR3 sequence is CSARTTQGALRNEQFF. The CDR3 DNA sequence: TGCAGTGCTAGAACCACCCAGGGAGCTTTAAGGAATGAGCAGTTCTTC.

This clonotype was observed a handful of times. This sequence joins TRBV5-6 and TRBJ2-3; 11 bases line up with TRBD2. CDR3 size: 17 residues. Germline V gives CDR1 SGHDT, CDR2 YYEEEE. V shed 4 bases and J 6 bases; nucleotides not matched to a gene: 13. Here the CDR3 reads CASSRRGSGGAADTQYF. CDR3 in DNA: TGTGCCAGCAGCCGCCGAGGTAGCGGGGGGGCCGCGGATACGCAGTATTTT. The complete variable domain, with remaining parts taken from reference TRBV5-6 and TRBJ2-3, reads DAGVTQSPTHLIKTRGQQVTLRCSPKSGHDTVSWYQQALGQGPQFIFQYYEEEERQRGNFPDRFSGHQFPNYSSELNVNALLLGDSALYLCASSRRGSGGAADTQYFGPGTRLTVL.

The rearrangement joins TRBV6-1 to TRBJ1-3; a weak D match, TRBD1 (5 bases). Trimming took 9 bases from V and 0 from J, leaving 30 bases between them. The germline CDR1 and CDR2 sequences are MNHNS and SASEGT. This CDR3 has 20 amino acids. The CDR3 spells CASSINRQTQPPTSGNTIYF. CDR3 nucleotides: TGTGCCAGTAGTATTAACCGACAGACCCAGCCACCTACCTCTGGAAACACCATATATTTT.

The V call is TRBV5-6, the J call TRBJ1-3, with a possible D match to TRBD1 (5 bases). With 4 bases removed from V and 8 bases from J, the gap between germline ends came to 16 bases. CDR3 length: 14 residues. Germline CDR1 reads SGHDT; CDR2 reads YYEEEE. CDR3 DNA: TGTGCCAGCAGCCCCCAGGCCCGGGGGGACACCATATATTTT. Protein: CASSPQARGDTIYF.

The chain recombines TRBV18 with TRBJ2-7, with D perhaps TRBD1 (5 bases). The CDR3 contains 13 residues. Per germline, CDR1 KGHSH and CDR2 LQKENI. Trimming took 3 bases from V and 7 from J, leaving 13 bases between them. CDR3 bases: TGTGCCAGCTCACCGACAGCCACCTGGGAGCAGTACTTC. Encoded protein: CASSPTATWEQYF.

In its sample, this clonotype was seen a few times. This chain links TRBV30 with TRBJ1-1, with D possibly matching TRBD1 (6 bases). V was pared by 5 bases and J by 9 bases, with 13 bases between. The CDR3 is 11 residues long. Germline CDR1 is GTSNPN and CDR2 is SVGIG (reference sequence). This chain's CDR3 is CAWVVQGKAFF. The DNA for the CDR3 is TGTGCCTGGGTGGTACAGGGTAAAGCTTTCTTT. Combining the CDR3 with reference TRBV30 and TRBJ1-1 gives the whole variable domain SQTIHQWPATLVQPVGSPLSLECTVEGTSNPNLYWYRQAAGRGLQLLFYSVGIGQISSEVPQNLSASRPQDRQFILSSKKLLLSDSGFYLCAWVVQGKAFFGQGTRLTVV.

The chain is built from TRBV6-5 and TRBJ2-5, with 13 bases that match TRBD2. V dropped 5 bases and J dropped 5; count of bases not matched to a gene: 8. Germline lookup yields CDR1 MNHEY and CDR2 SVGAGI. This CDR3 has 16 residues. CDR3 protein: CASSTTSGGAWETQYF. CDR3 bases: TGTGCCAGCAGTACCACTAGCGGGGGGGCCTGGGAGACCCAGTACTTC.

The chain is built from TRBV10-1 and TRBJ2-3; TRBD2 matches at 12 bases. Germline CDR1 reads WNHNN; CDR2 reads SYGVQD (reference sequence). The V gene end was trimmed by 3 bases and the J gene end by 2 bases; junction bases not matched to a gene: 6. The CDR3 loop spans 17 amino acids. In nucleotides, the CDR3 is TGCGCCAGCAGTGATGCTAGCGGGAGGGCCTTCACAGATACGCAGTATTTT. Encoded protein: CASSDASGRAFTDTQYF.

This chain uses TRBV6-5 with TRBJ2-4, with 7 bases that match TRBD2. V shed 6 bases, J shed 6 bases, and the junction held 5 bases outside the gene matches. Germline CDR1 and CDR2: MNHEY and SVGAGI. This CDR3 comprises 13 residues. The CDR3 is CASRGGISNIQYF. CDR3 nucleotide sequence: TGTGCCAGCAGGGGGGGGATCTCAAACATTCAGTACTTC.

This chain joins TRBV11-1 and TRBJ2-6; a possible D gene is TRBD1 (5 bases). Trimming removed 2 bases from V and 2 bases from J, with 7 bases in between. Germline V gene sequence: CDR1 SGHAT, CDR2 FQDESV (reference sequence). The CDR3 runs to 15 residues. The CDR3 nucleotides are TGTGCCAGCAGCTTAAGGGGCCCTGGGGCCAACGTCCTGACTTTC. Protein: CASSLRGPGANVLTF.

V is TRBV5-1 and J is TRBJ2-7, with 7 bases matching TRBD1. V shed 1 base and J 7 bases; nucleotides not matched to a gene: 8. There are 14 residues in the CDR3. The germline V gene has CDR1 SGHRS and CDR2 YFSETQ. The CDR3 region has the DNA TGCGCCAGCAGCTTGCGAGACAGGGCTGCGGAGCAGTACTTC. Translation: CASSLRDRAAEQYF.

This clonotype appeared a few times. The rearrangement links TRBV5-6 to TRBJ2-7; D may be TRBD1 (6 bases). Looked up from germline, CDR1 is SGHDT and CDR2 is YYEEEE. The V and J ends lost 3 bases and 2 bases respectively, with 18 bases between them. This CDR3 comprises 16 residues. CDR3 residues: CASSSLLDGQTYEQYF. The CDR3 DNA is TGTGCCAGCAGCTCGCTACTCGACGGACAGACCTACGAGCAGTACTTC. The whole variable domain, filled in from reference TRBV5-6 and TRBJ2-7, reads DAGVTQSPTHLIKTRGQQVTLRCSPKSGHDTVSWYQQALGQGPQFIFQYYEEEERQRGNFPDRFSGHQFPNYSSELNVNALLLGDSALYLCASSSLLDGQTYEQYFGPGTRLTVT.

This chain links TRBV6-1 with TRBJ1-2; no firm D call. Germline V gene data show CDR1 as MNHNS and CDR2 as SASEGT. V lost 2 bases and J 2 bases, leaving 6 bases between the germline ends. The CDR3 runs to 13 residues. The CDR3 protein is CASSERANYGYTF. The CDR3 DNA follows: TGTGCCAGCAGTGAAAGGGCAAACTATGGCTACACCTTC.

In DNA form, the CDR3 reads TGTGCCAGCAGTTCACCAACAGGGATCGGGGAGCTGTTTTTT. As protein: CASSSPTGIGELFF. The chain couples TRBV12-3 or TRBV12-4 to TRBJ2-2, with D possibly being TRBD1 (6 bases). The ends were cut back, 4 bases at V and 7 bases at J, with 13 bases in the middle. This CDR3 is built from 14 residues.

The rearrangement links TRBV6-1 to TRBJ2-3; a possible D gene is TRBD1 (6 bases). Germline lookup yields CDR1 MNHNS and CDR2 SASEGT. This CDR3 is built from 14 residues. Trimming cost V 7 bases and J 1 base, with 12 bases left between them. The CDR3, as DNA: TGTGCCAGCAAATGGGGGCCTGGCACAGATACGCAGTATTTT. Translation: CASKWGPGTDTQYF.

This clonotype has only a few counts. The CDR3 DNA sequence: TGTGCCATCAGTGAGTCGACTCTTCGGGGGCGCCTCTACGAGCAGTACTTC. Its protein is CAISESTLRGRLYEQYF. The chain couples TRBV10-3 to TRBJ2-7; D possibly matches TRBD1 or TRBD2 (6 bases each). There are 17 residues in the CDR3. V lost 0 bases to trimming and J lost 3 bases, with 18 bases between them. Germline CDR1 reads ENHRY; CDR2 reads SYGVKD.

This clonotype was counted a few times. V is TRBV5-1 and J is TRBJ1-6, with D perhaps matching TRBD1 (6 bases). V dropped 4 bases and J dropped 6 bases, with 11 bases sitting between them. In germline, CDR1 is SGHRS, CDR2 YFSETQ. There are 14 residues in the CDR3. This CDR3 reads CASSQGITNSPLHF. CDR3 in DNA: TGCGCCAGCAGCCAGGGGATAACTAATTCACCCCTCCACTTT.

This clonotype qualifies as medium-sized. CDR3 bases: TGCAGCGTTGAAAGGGGTAGGGCTGGAAACACCATATATTTT. Residues: CSVERGRAGNTIYF. The chain recombines TRBV29-1 with TRBJ1-3; D possibly corresponds to TRBD1 (5 bases). The V gene's germline CDR1 is SQVTM and CDR2 ANQGSEA. The CDR3 is 14 amino acids. Trimming cost V 2 bases and J 2 bases, with 10 bases left between them.

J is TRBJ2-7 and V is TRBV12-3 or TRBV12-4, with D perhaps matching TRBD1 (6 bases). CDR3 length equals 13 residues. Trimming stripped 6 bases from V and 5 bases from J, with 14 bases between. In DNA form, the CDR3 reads TGTGCCAGCAGCAAGGGACAATGGGACGAGCAGTACTTC. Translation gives CASSKGQWDEQYF.

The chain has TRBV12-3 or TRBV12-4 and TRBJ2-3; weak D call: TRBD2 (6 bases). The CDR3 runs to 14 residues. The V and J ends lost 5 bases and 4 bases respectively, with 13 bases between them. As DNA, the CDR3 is TGTGCCAGCAGTCTCCTGGGAGGTCCAGATACGCAGTATTTT. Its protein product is CASSLLGGPDTQYF.

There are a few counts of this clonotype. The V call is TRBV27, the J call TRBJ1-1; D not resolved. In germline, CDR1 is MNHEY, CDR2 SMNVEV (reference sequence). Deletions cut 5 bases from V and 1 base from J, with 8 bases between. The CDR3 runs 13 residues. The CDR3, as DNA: TGTGCCAGCAGTCAGAATTCGAACACTGAAGCTTTCTTT. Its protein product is CASSQNSNTEAFF.

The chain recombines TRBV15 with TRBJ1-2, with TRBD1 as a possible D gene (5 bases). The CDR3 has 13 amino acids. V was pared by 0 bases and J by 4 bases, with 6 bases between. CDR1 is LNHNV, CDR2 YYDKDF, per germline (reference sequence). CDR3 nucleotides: TGTGCCACCAGCAGAGATGGGGGCTATGGCTACACCTTC. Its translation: CATSRDGGYGYTF.

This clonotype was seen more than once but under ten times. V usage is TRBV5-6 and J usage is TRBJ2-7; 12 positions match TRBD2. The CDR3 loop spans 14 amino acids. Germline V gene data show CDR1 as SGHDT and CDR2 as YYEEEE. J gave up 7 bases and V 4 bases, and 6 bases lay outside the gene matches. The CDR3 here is CASSLAGGPGEQYF. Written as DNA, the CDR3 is TGTGCCAGCAGCCTAGCGGGGGGGCCAGGGGAGCAGTACTTC.

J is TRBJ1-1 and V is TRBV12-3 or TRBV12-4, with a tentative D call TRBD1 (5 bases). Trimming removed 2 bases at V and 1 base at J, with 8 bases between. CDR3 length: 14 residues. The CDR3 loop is CASSLTGGNTEAFF. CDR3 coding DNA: TGTGCCAGCAGTTTAACAGGTGGGAACACTGAAGCTTTCTTT.

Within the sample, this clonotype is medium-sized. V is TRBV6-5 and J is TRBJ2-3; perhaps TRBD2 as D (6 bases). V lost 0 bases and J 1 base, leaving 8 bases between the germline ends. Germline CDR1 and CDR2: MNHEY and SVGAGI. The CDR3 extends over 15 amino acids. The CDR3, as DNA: TGTGCCAGCAGTTACTCGTGGGGGGGCACAGATACGCAGTATTTT. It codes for CASSYSWGGTDTQYF.